This TCR beta chain was sequenced in a study of T cells in tumors after PD-1 blockade. About the research overall: Patients received pembrolizumab 200 mg every 3 weeks or cemiplimab 350 mg every 2 weeks.

Per the germline V gene, CDR1 is MDHEN and CDR2 is SYDVKM. This CDR3 region has 14 residues. V trimming: 5 bases; J trimming: 8 bases; junction bases outside the gene matches: 11. Only in-frame clones appear in the TCRdb table, and some are missing; sequencing was by immunoSEQ multiplex PCR. The data contain approximately 47,000 clones, 81% of them singletons. The TCR was taken from a human donor with basal cell carcinoma. The sequencing used PBMCs, collected before anti-PD-1 treatment. V is TRBV28 and J is TRBJ1-2; TRBD1 agrees at 7 bases. The CDR3 is CASSLTGTRVGYTF. The DNA of the CDR3 is TGTGCCAGCAGTCTGACAGGGACACGGGTCGGCTACACCTTC.